One and the same sample provided the 7 T cell receptor beta chains below, sequenced in a study of control samples from healthy donors and cancer patients. This table comes from immunoSEQ multiplex PCR, and its TCRdb copy is limited to in-frame clones, with some not included. The table has 120,000 or so clones, about 90% seen once. Sequences were obtained from blood. The receptors originated from a man younger than 30 in good health.

This clone has only one observation. The chain uses TRBV28 and TRBJ2-1, with D maybe TRBD2 (6 bases). The CDR3 sequence is 15 residues long. With 4 bases removed from V and 4 bases from J, the gap between germline ends came to 14 bases. The V gene's germline CDR1 is MDHEN and CDR2 SYDVKM. This CDR3 is CASSSGTGLYNEQFF. CDR3 DNA sequence: TGTGCCAGCAGTTCCGGGACTGGTTTGTACAATGAGCAGTTCTTC.

V usage is TRBV30 and J usage is TRBJ1-2; unclear D gene. The CDR3 has 15 amino acids. V shed 7 bases and J shed 2 bases, with 20 bases lying between them. Germline values: CDR1 GTSNPN, CDR2 SVGIG (reference sequence). This CDR3 reads CASSTGQLSNYGYTF. The CDR3 DNA is TGTGCCTCGAGCACCGGGCAGCTGTCGAACTATGGCTACACCTTC. The full variable domain, with the rest looked up from reference TRBV30 and TRBJ1-2, is SQTIHQWPATLVQPVGSPLSLECTVEGTSNPNLYWYRQAAGRGLQLLFYSVGIGQISSEVPQNLSASRPQDRQFILSSKKLLLSDSGFYLCASSTGQLSNYGYTFGSGTRLTVV.

This chain connects TRBV10-1 to TRBJ2-2; D remains unclear. The V gene lost 2 bases and the J gene lost 1 base, with 5 bases spanning the gap. From germline, CDR1 is WNHNN and CDR2 SYGVQD (reference sequence). The CDR3 covers 14 residues. CDR3 region: CASSERQNTGELFF. The CDR3, as DNA: TGCGCCAGCAGTGAGCGGCAGAACACCGGGGAGCTGTTTTTT.

The gene calls are TRBV10-3 and TRBJ2-2; D ambiguous. Per germline, CDR1 ENHRY and CDR2 SYGVKD. V was shortened by 10 bases and J by 1 base, with 13 bases between the two germline ends. This CDR3 spans 14 amino acids. In DNA, the CDR3 is TGTGCCACTTTAAGCGCAGGGAACACCGGGGAGCTGTTTTTT. Protein product: CATLSAGNTGELFF.

The rearrangement uses TRBV27 and TRBJ2-5, with 7 bases fitting TRBD1. The CDR3 is 13 residues long. Germline V gene data show CDR1 as MNHEY and CDR2 as SMNVEV (reference sequence). V dropped 5 bases and J dropped 4; count of bases not matched to a gene: 4. Written as DNA, the CDR3 is TGTGCCAGCAGTGCCCGACAGGGAGAGACCCAGTACTTC. As protein: CASSARQGETQYF.

The gene calls are TRBV3-1 (or the pseudogene TRBV3-2) and TRBJ2-7; D possibly uses TRBD1 or TRBD2 (5 bases each). The CDR3 extends over 15 amino acids. Trimming removed 0 bases from V and 2 bases from J, with 11 bases in between. Per germline, CDR1 LGHDT and CDR2 YNNKEL (reference sequence). The CDR3 is CASSQEGVSTYEQYF. The CDR3 coding sequence is TGTGCCAGCAGCCAAGAGGGGGTCTCGACCTACGAGCAGTACTTC.

This chain joins TRBV10-2 and TRBJ2-1, with 14 bases lining up with TRBD2. V shed 4 bases and J 8 bases; nucleotides not matched to a gene: 1. Per germline, CDR1 WSHSY and CDR2 SAAADI. CDR3 length: 14 amino acids. CDR3 sequence: CASSGLAGGYEQFF. DNA for the CDR3: TGCGCCAGCAGTGGACTAGCGGGAGGGTATGAGCAGTTCTTC.